The rows below give T cell receptor beta chains drawn from one sample of a study of T cells in localized non-small cell lung cancer. Libraries were prepared by immunoSEQ multiplex PCR; TCRdb keeps only in-frame clonotypes and omits some of them. The profile covers 15,000 to 20,000 clones, with around 91% appearing a single time and 0.9% to 1.5% taken by the ten largest. Sequenced material: peripheral blood mononuclear cells, taken before any cancer treatment. All receptors come from a woman between 35 and 75 years old with stage III lung adenocarcinoma. Each CDR3 is given with its conserved first and last residue. The order of the fields is V gene, clone size, CDR3 protein. Clone size is given for some rows only: seen once, a few or many times, or a class if the clone is expanded.

v_gene: TRBV19; abundance: few; CDR3aa: CASSMRRINEQFF
v_gene: TRBV18; abundance: .; CDR3aa: CASSQQGANEQYF
v_gene: TRBV5-1; abundance: .; CDR3aa: CASSLVGGPNQPQHF
v_gene: TRBV7-8; abundance: .; CDR3aa: CASSAARTSGWTGELFF
v_gene: TRBV5-4; abundance: .; CDR3aa: CASSHPTGGTEAFF
v_gene: TRBV25-1; abundance: .; CDR3aa: CASSDSREANYGYTF
v_gene: TRBV20-1; abundance: .; CDR3aa: CSARGAETQYF
v_gene: TRBV7-8; abundance: .; CDR3aa: CASSAKTGTSGTEAFF
v_gene: TRBV10-3; abundance: .; CDR3aa: CAISDTGSGYGYTF
v_gene: TRBV11-3; abundance: .; CDR3aa: CASSLSGRFTDTQYF
v_gene: TRBV6-6; abundance: .; CDR3aa: CASSLGTGEGYTF
v_gene: TRBV28; abundance: .; CDR3aa: CASSQGGGLAYEQYF
v_gene: TRBV28; abundance: .; CDR3aa: CASSKPGTGIGEQFF
v_gene: TRBV7-8; abundance: .; CDR3aa: CASSLPRGQGYGYTF
v_gene: TRBV4-3; abundance: few; CDR3aa: CASSQDVDTEAFF
v_gene: TRBV6-5; abundance: .; CDR3aa: CASSYGQWRGETQYF
v_gene: TRBV7-2; abundance: .; CDR3aa: CASSPHSSAGTQYF
v_gene: TRBV6-6; abundance: .; CDR3aa: CASNQLAGPYNEQFF
v_gene: TRBV28; abundance: .; CDR3aa: CASSSSLGTAPVPQYF
v_gene: TRBV28; abundance: .; CDR3aa: CASKTGGGYNSPLHF
v_gene: TRBV5-4; abundance: .; CDR3aa: CASSPTSGRGDTQYF
v_gene: TRBV30; abundance: once; CDR3aa: CAWSAGVPNGYTF
v_gene: TRBV28; abundance: .; CDR3aa: CASNSNQPQHF
v_gene: TRBV5-1; abundance: .; CDR3aa: CASSLVVGTSTDTQYF
v_gene: TRBV5-1; abundance: .; CDR3aa: CASSLGQGFDEQYF
v_gene: TRBV28; abundance: once; CDR3aa: CASSLVVEPQHF
v_gene: TRBV5-5; abundance: .; CDR3aa: CASSLGPGVNQPQHF
v_gene: TRBV6-1; abundance: .; CDR3aa: CASSVTGVNSPLHF
v_gene: TRBV6-4; abundance: .; CDR3aa: CASSEDLLLTDTQYF
v_gene: TRBV7-2; abundance: .; CDR3aa: CASSLGGSPYEQYF
v_gene: TRBV19; abundance: .; CDR3aa: CASSPKNRGRTDTQYF
v_gene: TRBV2; abundance: .; CDR3aa: CASSTGQTNEKLFF
v_gene: TRBV29-1; abundance: .; CDR3aa: CSAAMGAVEKLFF
v_gene: TRBV18; abundance: once; CDR3aa: CASSPNRDSLEGYTF
v_gene: TRBV19; abundance: .; CDR3aa: CASNLRGGDEKLFF
v_gene: TRBV21-1; abundance: .; CDR3aa: CASLTGTCSYEQYF
v_gene: TRBV18; abundance: .; CDR3aa: CASSPFNRAEQYF
v_gene: TRBV7-9; abundance: .; CDR3aa: CASSLGATPSQETQYF
v_gene: TRBV2; abundance: .; CDR3aa: CASQGEGETQYF
v_gene: TRBV18; abundance: .; CDR3aa: CASSRDYGYTF
v_gene: TRBV7-6; abundance: .; CDR3aa: CASSLSSGESNQPQHF
v_gene: TRBV4-1; abundance: .; CDR3aa: CASSAEGTGWGSYEQYF
v_gene: TRBV2; abundance: .; CDR3aa: CASRGDAWGYTF
v_gene: TRBV19; abundance: .; CDR3aa: CASSRAATYEQYF
v_gene: TRBV19; abundance: .; CDR3aa: CASGGLSSYNEQFF
v_gene: TRBV28; abundance: .; CDR3aa: CASAGTSGRGVDTQYF
v_gene: TRBV14; abundance: .; CDR3aa: CASSQGRAAPVGTQYF
v_gene: TRBV6-5; abundance: .; CDR3aa: CASSTQRESSYEQYF
v_gene: TRBV7-3; abundance: once; CDR3aa: CASSLRRGGTDTQYF
v_gene: TRBV28; abundance: .; CDR3aa: CASSPDSGRGETQYF
v_gene: TRBV11-3; abundance: .; CDR3aa: CASSIYNEQFF
v_gene: TRBV30; abundance: once; CDR3aa: CAWSGGDNSPLHF